This record concerns one T cell receptor (beta chain) sequence. The sample belongs to a study of blood T cell repertoires in COVID-19. Across the whole study: Samples representing acute and convalescent COVID-19 were sourced from the United States, Italy and Spain.

Unmatched junction bases numbered 7, after V lost 2 bases and J lost 10 bases. The CDR3 covers 13 residues. The germline V gene encodes CDR1 MNHEY and CDR2 SVGAGI. Study processing details: Estimated nucleated cell counts came from reference gene primer amplification. Clones were read by immunoSEQ multiplex PCR, and TCRdb kept only the in-frame ones, dropping some. V and J calls and clone size are as listed in that table; D and trimming were resolved from the DNA. The sample holds under 250,000 clones, about 86% seen once. This TCR was recovered from a man aged 50 to 60 with active or convalescent COVID-19. The sample consisted of peripheral blood. The chain links TRBV6-5 to TRBJ1-2; 7 nucleotides align to TRBD1. The CDR3 nucleotides are TGTGCCAGCAGTTACACGACAGGGTCCGACTACACCTTC. As protein: CASSYTTGSDYTF.